A selection of T cell receptor beta chains follows, all from one sample in a study of T-cell reconstitution after alpha-beta-depleted transplantation in children. TCRdb ran MiXCR on the PCR reads and lists one entry per CDR3 protein. The top ten clones hold under 35% of a sample with roughly 400,000 distinct CDR3 sequences, 43% of them seen once. The sample in question was PBMCs, obtained before TCRalphabeta/CD19-depleted stem cell transplant. The source of these receptors is a girl aged 2-10 years with aplastic anemia, due to receive a stem cell transplant. Both conserved end residues are trimmed from each CDR3. Size tells how often a clone was seen (once, few, many) or the class of an expanded clone, and some rows leave it out.

clone_size	v_call	j_call	cdr3_aa
.	TRBV27	TRBJ2-1	ASGYYSSSYNEQF
many	TRBV5-1	TRBJ2-7	ASSLGGTTGGYFGEQY
.	TRBV20-1	TRBJ1-1	SGDRGWTEAF
many	TRBV18	TRBJ2-1	ASLRETYNEQF
once	TRBV9	TRBJ2-5	ASSEGTSGESYQETQY
.	TRBV20-1	TRBJ2-3	SAGPPGGAADTQY
few	TRBV20-1	TRBJ1-1	SAETVNTEAF
.	TRBV19	TRBJ2-1	ASRRPGLADSYNEQF
many	TRBV29-1	TRBJ2-7	SVLGDRRGNEQY
few	TRBV9	TRBJ2-5	ASSVGASGQETQY
.	TRBV3-1	TRBJ2-3	ASTPAGVNTDTQY
.	TRBV6-1	TRBJ2-3	ASSRTSGYTDTQY
many	TRBV5-5	TRBJ2-1	ASSLAVRDNYNEQF
.	TRBV10-3	TRBJ2-1	AISASSHEQF
.	TRBV5-1	TRBJ2-1	ASRSEDEQF
.	TRBV7-3	TRBJ1-1	ASSLRGRSEAF
many	TRBV5-5	TRBJ2-5	ASSFEGVSFSETQY
once	TRBV5-1	TRBJ2-3	ASSLMPEGGGTDTQY
.	TRBV7-9	TRBJ2-5	ASSLTSGGHQETQY
.	TRBV5-1	TRBJ2-1	ASSSYRGGDEQF
.	TRBV7-8	TRBJ2-4	ASSLTDSDRQRESKNIQY
.	TRBV6-5	TRBJ1-6	ASSYVTVSYNSPLH
.	TRBV12-3/TRBV12-4	TRBJ2-3	ASALGGLTDTQY
many	TRBV7-9	TRBJ2-3	ASSLTGVDTQY
.	TRBV4-1	TRBJ1-3	ASSLYDGQGLGNTIY
many	TRBV6-5	TRBJ2-3	ASSYVMGQGVPY
few	TRBV7-2	TRBJ2-7	ASSLSGTSGSGEQY
.	TRBV20-1	TRBJ2-5	SAKWGGQETQY
many	TRBV6-5	TRBJ2-7	ASSYSGPRESHEQY
few	TRBV4-1	TRBJ1-6	ASSQEQGTYNSPLH
few	TRBV3-1	TRBJ2-7	ASTQTGMNYEQY
.	TRBV28	TRBJ1-4	ASSRGTVIEKLF
.	TRBV11-2	TRBJ1-3	ASSLSGYGNTIY